This is a list of T cell receptor beta chains from one sample in a study of T cells in Graves' hyperthyroidism and ophthalmopathy. One entry per CDR3 protein, called by TCRdb with MiXCR from the multiplex PCR reads. The repertoire holds a few hundred thousand distinct CDR3 sequences, with roughly 15% as singletons. The sample taken for sequencing was blood. The receptor source for this set is a woman aged 18 to 35 with Graves' hyperthyroidism. The CDR3 runs from the conserved cysteine through the conserved F or W. A D gene is named only where the DNA matches it firmly. Part of the rows lack a size; the others show once, few, many or a class for expanded clones.

CDR3 DNA | CDR3 protein | clone size | V gene | D gene | J gene
TGTGCCAGCAGCTCAGGACTAGGGACCTACAATGAGCAGTTCTTC | CASSSGLGTYNEQFF | many | TRBV7-9 | TRBD2 | TRBJ2-1
TGTGCCAGCACTGGGGGCTCCTACAATGAGCAGTTCTTC | CASTGGSYNEQFF | many | TRBV6-1 | NA | TRBJ2-1
TGCGCCAGCAGCCAAGTACTAGCGGAGAACTACAATGAGCAGTTCTTC | CASSQVLAENYNEQFF | many | TRBV4-3 | TRBD2 | TRBJ2-1
TGCAGTGCTACGGGACAGGGGGCTTTCTTT | CSATGQGAFF | many | TRBV20-1 | TRBD1 | TRBJ1-1
TGTGCCAGCAGCTGGGGTTACGAAGCTTTCTTT | CASSWGYEAFF | few | TRBV7-9 | NA | TRBJ1-1
TGTGCCAGCAGCTTGGGACTAGCGGGACTGACGAACACCGGGGAGCTGTTTTTT | CASSLGLAGLTNTGELFF | many | TRBV11-2 | TRBD2 | TRBJ2-2
TGCAGTGCTAGAGACTGGCGTGTGAACACTGAAGCTTTCTTT | CSARDWRVNTEAFF | many | TRBV20-1 | NA | TRBJ1-1
TGTGCCAGCAGCGTAGGACTAGCGGGAGGCGGGGAGCTGTTTTTT | CASSVGLAGGGELFF | NA | TRBV9 | TRBD2 | TRBJ2-2
TGTGCCACCAGCAGAGATATCGATTCGACTAGCGGGAGGGCCGAGACCCAGTACTTC | CATSRDIDSTSGRAETQYF | NA | TRBV15 | TRBD2 | TRBJ2-5
TGTGCCAGCATCCCGGGGGGGGGGGCTCGGAATTCACCCCTCCACTTT | CASIPGGGARNSPLHF | few | TRBV7-8 | NA | TRBJ1-6
TGTGCCAGCAGCCCACCGACTAGCGGGAGTACCTACGAGCAGTACTTC | CASSPPTSGSTYEQYF | few | TRBV7-9 | TRBD2 | TRBJ2-7
TGTGCCAGCAGTGAAGCAACTAGCGGGAGCCATGAGCAGTTCTTC | CASSEATSGSHEQFF | few | TRBV6-1 | TRBD2 | TRBJ2-1
TGTGCCTGGAGGCGCTTAACCTCTGGAAACACCATATATTTT | CAWRRLTSGNTIYF | NA | TRBV30 | NA | TRBJ1-3
TGTGCCAGCAGGATGGGCAGGGCGAATTCACCCCTCCACTTT | CASRMGRANSPLHF | NA | TRBV12-3/TRBV12-4 | NA | TRBJ1-6
TGTGCCAGCAGTCTGGACACGGAACATATCACAGAGACCCAGTACTTC | CASSLDTEHITETQYF | many | TRBV6-1 | NA | TRBJ2-5
TGTGCCAGCAGTCCCCGACAGGGAATTCCTGGGGCCAACGTCCTGACTTTC | CASSPRQGIPGANVLTF | NA | TRBV28 | TRBD1 | TRBJ2-6
TGCGCCAGCGGGGGACTATACGAGCAGTACTTC | CASGGLYEQYF | NA | TRBV5-1 | TRBD2 | TRBJ2-7
TGTGCCAGCGGCTTAGGCACAACCGATACGCAGTATTTT | CASGLGTTDTQYF | few | TRBV11-2 | NA | TRBJ2-3
TGTGCCAGCAAGAGGGCAGTCTATGGCTACACCTTC | CASKRAVYGYTF | many | TRBV2 | NA | TRBJ1-2
TGTGCCAGCAGCCGAGCGGGAGCTACAGATACGCAGTATTTT | CASSRAGATDTQYF | many | TRBV3-1 | TRBD2 | TRBJ2-3
TGTGCCAGCAGTGAAATAACAGGGAACGAGCAGTACTTC | CASSEITGNEQYF | many | TRBV6-1 | NA | TRBJ2-7
TGTGCCTGGAGTGTAGAGGAGGGGACTGAAGCTTTCTTT | CAWSVEEGTEAFF | few | TRBV30 | NA | TRBJ1-1
TGTGCCAGCAGAAGAAACGACAAAAACACTGAAGCTTTCTTT | CASRRNDKNTEAFF | NA | TRBV6-2/TRBV6-3 | NA | TRBJ1-1
TGTGCCAGCTCACCGAAACGCGGGAGCGTGGAAGAGACCCAGTACTTC | CASSPKRGSVEETQYF | few | TRBV18 | TRBD2 | TRBJ2-5
TGTGCCAGCAGTTTTGGGGGCGGGGTAGGTTATGGCTACACCTTC | CASSFGGGVGYGYTF | many | TRBV28 | NA | TRBJ1-2
TGTGCCAGCAGCTTAAAAAGTGACACTGAAGCTTTCTTT | CASSLKSDTEAFF | once | TRBV7-3 | NA | TRBJ1-1
TGTGCCAGCAGTGAAGGGGGTAGCGGGAGGGCCTACACCGGGGAGCTGTTTTTT | CASSEGGSGRAYTGELFF | many | TRBV6-1 | TRBD2 | TRBJ2-2
TGTGCCAGCAGTTACCGGCCTTTCTTTGACAATCAGCCCCAGCATTTT | CASSYRPFFDNQPQHF | many | TRBV6-2/TRBV6-3 | NA | TRBJ1-5
TGTGCCAGCAGCCAAGACTCCTGGTATGGCTACACCTTC | CASSQDSWYGYTF | many | TRBV3-1 | NA | TRBJ1-2
TGTGCCAGCAGCCTCGGGACAGGGGGCGGGAATGAGCAGTTCTTC | CASSLGTGGGNEQFF | many | TRBV3-1 | TRBD1 | TRBJ2-1
TGTGCCAGCAGTTTAACCAGTCACTACGAGCAGTACTTC | CASSLTSHYEQYF | NA | TRBV27 | NA | TRBJ2-7
TGCGCCAGCAGCTTGGGATCCACTAGCACCGGGGAGCGGGGGGTTCGACAGTATTTT | CASSLGSTSTGERGVRQYF | NA | TRBV5-1 | TRBD2 | TRBJ2-3
TGTGCCAGCAGCCACGGACTTATGAACACTGAAGCTTACTTT | CASSHGLMNTEAYF | many | TRBV3-1 | NA | TRBJ1-1
TGTGCCAGCAGTTACCCCGGGACTAGCGGGAGAAATACGCAGTATTTT | CASSYPGTSGRNTQYF | NA | TRBV6-9 | TRBD2 | TRBJ2-3
TGTGCCAGCAGCCCCGCCCCGGGGACAGATACGCAGTATTTT | CASSPAPGTDTQYF | many | TRBV5-5 | NA | TRBJ2-3
TGTGCCAGCAGTGAATTTAGGAGCGCCCAAGAGACCCAGTACTTC | CASSEFRSAQETQYF | NA | TRBV25-1 | NA | TRBJ2-5
TGTGCCAGCAGCAAAGAACCGGGACTCTATGAAAAACTGTTTTTT | CASSKEPGLYEKLFF | NA | TRBV7-9 | NA | TRBJ1-4
TGTGCCAGCAGTCAAACAGGACAGCCCTACGAGCAGTACTTC | CASSQTGQPYEQYF | many | TRBV2 | NA | TRBJ2-7
TGTGCCAGCGGCGGAGGGGGCGGCTTGACAGATACGCAGTATTTT | CASGGGGGLTDTQYF | many | TRBV9 | NA | TRBJ2-3
TGCAGTGCTAGCGGGGGGAACACCGGGGAGCTGTTTTTT | CSASGGNTGELFF | many | TRBV20-1 | NA | TRBJ2-2
TGCGCCAGCAACAGTGGTAGCGGGAGTTATGAGCAGTTCTTC | CASNSGSGSYEQFF | many | TRBV5-1 | TRBD2 | TRBJ2-1
TGTGCCAGCAGAATACTTGGGGCGGGGGGGGACATTCAGTACTTC | CASRILGAGGDIQYF | NA | TRBV6-1 | TRBD2 | TRBJ2-4
TGTGCCAGCAGCTTCCGGACAGGGGCCTCAAACTATGGCTACACCTTC | CASSFRTGASNYGYTF | NA | TRBV7-2 | TRBD1 | TRBJ1-2
TGTGCCAGCAGTAAAGCGGGGGGCCCCTACGAGCAGTACTTC | CASSKAGGPYEQYF | many | TRBV12-3/TRBV12-4 | TRBD2 | TRBJ2-7
TGTGCCAGCAGTCCCTCCGGATACGAGCAGTACTTC | CASSPSGYEQYF | many | TRBV12-3/TRBV12-4 | NA | TRBJ2-7
TGTGCCAGTAGTAGACTAGCCGATACCTACGAGCAGTACTTC | CASSRLADTYEQYF | few | TRBV19 | TRBD2 | TRBJ2-7
TGCAGCGTTGAAGTCGCAACTAGCGGCCCTAGCTCCTACAATGAGCAGTTCTTC | CSVEVATSGPSSYNEQFF | many | TRBV29-1 | TRBD2 | TRBJ2-1
TGTGCCAGCAGTCTAGGGGACAGGGGAGCATATTCACCCCTCCACTTT | CASSLGDRGAYSPLHF | NA | TRBV28 | TRBD1 | TRBJ1-6
TGTGCCTGGAGAAACAGGGGAGGAGCTTTCTTT | CAWRNRGGAFF | NA | TRBV30 | TRBD1 | TRBJ1-1
TGTGCCAGCAGCCAAGATACGCAGGGCAATCAGCCCCAGCATTTT | CASSQDTQGNQPQHF | many | TRBV3-1 | NA | TRBJ1-5
TGTGCCACCCAACTAGCGGGAGGGCCTGGCGGGGAGCTGTTTTTT | CATQLAGGPGGELFF | few | TRBV7-9 | TRBD2 | TRBJ2-2
TGTGCCAGCAGCATAACGTACAATGAGCAGTTCTTC | CASSITYNEQFF | few | TRBV5-4 | NA | TRBJ2-1
TGTGCCAGTAGGGGTCGGGCGGGCACCGGGGAGCTGTTTTTT | CASRGRAGTGELFF | NA | TRBV19 | NA | TRBJ2-2
TGTGCCAGCAGTGCAGGCCCGACAAGAGACCGCACAGATACGCAGTATTTT | CASSAGPTRDRTDTQYF | many | TRBV6-2/TRBV6-3 | NA | TRBJ2-3